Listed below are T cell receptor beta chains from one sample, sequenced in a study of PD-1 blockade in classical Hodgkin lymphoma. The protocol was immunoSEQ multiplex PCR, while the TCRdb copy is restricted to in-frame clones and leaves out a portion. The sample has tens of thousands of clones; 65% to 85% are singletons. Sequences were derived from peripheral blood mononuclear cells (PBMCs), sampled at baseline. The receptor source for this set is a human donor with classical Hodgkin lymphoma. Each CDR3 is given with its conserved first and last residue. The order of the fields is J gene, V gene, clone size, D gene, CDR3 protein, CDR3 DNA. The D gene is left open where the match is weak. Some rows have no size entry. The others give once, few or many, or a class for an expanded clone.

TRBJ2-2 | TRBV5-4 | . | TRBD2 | CASSMGLAGDTGELFF | TGTGCCAGCAGCATGGGACTAGCGGGTGACACCGGGGAGCTGTTTTTT
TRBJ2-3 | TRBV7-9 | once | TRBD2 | CASSLAWLAGVGPTDTQYF | TGTGCCAGCAGCTTAGCTTGGCTAGCGGGAGTAGGACCCACAGATACGCAGTATTTT
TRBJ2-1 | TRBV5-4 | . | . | CASSLGSGDSYNEQFF | TGTGCCAGCAGCTTGGGTAGCGGTGACTCCTACAATGAGCAGTTCTTC
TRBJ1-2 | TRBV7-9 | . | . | CASSSEVGTNYGYTF | TGTGCCAGCAGCTCCGAAGTCGGGACGAACTATGGCTACACCTTC
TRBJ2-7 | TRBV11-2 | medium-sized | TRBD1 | CASSPWTGERSYEQYF | TGTGCCAGCAGCCCCTGGACAGGGGAGCGCTCCTACGAGCAGTACTTC
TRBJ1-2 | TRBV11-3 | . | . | CASSLDYGGYTF | TGTGCCAGCAGCTTAGATTACGGTGGCTACACCTTC
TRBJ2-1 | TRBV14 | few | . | CASSSWRGLYNEQFF | TGTGCCAGCAGCTCTTGGAGGGGATTATACAATGAGCAGTTCTTC
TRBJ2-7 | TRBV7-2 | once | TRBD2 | CASSPSGASSYEQYF | TGTGCCAGCAGTCCTAGCGGAGCGAGCTCCTACGAGCAGTACTTC
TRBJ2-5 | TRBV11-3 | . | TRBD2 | CASSSRTSGSAKTQYF | TGTGCCAGCAGCTCCCGGACTAGCGGGAGCGCCAAGACCCAGTACTTC
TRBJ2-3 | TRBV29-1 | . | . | CSALWGSDTQYF | TGCAGCGCCCTATGGGGATCGGATACGCAGTATTTT
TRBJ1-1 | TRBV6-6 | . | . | CASTRGGISGEAFF | TGTGCCAGCACCCGAGGGGGGATTTCTGGTGAAGCTTTCTTT
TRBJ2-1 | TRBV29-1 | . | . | CSVDPTGWSSYNEQFF | TGCAGCGTTGACCCGACAGGTTGGAGCTCCTACAATGAGCAGTTCTTC
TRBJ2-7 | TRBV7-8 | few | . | CASSHSGIVQLTSYEQYF | TGTGCCAGCAGCCACTCGGGGATAGTGCAGCTGACTTCCTACGAGCAGTACTTC
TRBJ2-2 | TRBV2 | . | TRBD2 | CASSEAGGSLTGELFF | TGTGCCAGCAGTGAAGCGGGCGGGAGTTTAACCGGGGAGCTGTTTTTT
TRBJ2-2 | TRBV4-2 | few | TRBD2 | CASSQDPRLAGSNTGELFF | TGTGCCAGCAGCCAAGATCCCAGACTAGCGGGATCGAACACCGGGGAGCTGTTTTTT
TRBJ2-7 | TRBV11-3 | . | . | CASSLRGLTYEQYF | TGTGCCAGCAGCTTGCGCGGGTTGACCTACGAGCAGTACTTC
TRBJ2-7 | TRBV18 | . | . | CASSPSQGNSYEQYF | TGTGCCAGCTCTCCAAGCCAGGGTAACTCCTACGAGCAGTACTTC
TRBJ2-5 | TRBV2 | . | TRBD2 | CASSESGPGGAQYF | TGTGCCAGCAGTGAATCCGGCCCGGGAGGGGCCCAGTACTTC
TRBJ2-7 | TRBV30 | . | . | CAWSARGLIYEQYF | TGTGCCTGGAGTGCCAGGGGCTTAATCTACGAGCAGTACTTC
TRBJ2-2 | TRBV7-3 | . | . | CASSLDGSYTGELFF | TGTGCCAGCAGCTTAGACGGCTCGTACACCGGGGAGCTGTTTTTT
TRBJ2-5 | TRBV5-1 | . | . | CASSLVGSAIQETQYF | TGCGCCAGCAGCTTGGTCGGGTCAGCTATACAAGAGACCCAGTACTTC
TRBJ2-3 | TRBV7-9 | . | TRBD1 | CASVTGVSTDTQYF | TGTGCCAGCGTAACAGGGGTTTCCACAGATACGCAGTATTTT
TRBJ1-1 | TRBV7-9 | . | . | CASSLGGTHTEAFF | TGTGCCAGCAGCTTAGGGGGGACTCACACTGAAGCTTTCTTT
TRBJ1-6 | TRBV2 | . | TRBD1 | CASGTDYNSPLHF | TGTGCCAGCGGGACAGATTATAATTCACCCCTCCACTTT
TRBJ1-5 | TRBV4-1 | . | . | CASSQEEELWPDQPQHF | TGCGCCAGCAGCCAAGAAGAGGAACTATGGCCGGATCAGCCCCAGCATTTT
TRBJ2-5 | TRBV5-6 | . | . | CASSLKPDGETQYF | TGTGCCAGCAGCTTGAAACCCGACGGAGAGACCCAGTACTTC